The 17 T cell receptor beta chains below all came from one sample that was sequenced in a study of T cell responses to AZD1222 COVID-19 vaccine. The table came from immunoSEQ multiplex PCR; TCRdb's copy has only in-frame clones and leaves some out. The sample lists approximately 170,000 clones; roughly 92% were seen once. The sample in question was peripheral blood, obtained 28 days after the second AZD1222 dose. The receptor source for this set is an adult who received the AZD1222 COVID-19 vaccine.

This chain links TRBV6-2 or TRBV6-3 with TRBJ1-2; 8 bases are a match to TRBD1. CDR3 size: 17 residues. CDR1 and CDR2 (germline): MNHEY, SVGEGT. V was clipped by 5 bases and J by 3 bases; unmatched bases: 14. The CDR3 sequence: CASSLDRRGQGDYGYTF. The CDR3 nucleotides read TGTGCCAGCAGTCTAGACCGCCGTGGACAGGGCGACTATGGCTACACCTTC.

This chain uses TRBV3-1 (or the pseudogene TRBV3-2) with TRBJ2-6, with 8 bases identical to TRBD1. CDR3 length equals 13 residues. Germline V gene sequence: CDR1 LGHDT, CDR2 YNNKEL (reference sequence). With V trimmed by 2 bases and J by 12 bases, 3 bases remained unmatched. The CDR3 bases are TGTGCCAGCAGCCAACAGGGGGCTGGCGTCCTGACTTTC. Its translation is CASSQQGAGVLTF.

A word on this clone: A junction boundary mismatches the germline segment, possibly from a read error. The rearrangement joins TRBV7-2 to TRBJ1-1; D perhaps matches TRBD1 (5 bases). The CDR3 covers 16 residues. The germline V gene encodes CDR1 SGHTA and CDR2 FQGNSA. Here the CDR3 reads CASSLADSRRVPEAFF. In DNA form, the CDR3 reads TGTGCCAGCAGCCTAGCCGACAGTAGGAGGGTCCCTGAAGCTTTCTTT. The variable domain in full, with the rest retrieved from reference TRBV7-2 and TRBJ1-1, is GAGVSQSPSNKVTEKGKDVELRCDPISGHTALYWYRQSLGQGLEFLIYFQGNSAPDKSGLPSDRFSAERTGGSVSTLTIQRTQQEDSAVYLCASSLADSRRVPEAFFGQGTRLTVV.

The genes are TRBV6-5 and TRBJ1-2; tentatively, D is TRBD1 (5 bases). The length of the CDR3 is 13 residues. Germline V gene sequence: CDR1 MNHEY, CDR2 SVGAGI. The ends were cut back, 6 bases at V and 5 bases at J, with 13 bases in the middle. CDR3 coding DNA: TGTGCCAGCAGGAAAATTCAGGGTTATGGCTACACCTTC. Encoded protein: CASRKIQGYGYTF.

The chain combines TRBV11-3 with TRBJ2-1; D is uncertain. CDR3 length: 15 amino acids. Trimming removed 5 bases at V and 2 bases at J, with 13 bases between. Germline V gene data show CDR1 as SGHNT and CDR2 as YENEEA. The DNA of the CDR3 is TGTGCCAGCAGCCTGCAGGTAGCAACCTACAATGAGCAGTTCTTC. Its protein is CASSLQVATYNEQFF.

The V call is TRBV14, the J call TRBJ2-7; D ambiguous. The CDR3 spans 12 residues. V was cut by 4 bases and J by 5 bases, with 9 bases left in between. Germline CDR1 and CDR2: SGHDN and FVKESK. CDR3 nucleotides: TGTGCCAGCAGCCCCCTTGGCCACGAGCAGTACTTC. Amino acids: CASSPLGHEQYF.

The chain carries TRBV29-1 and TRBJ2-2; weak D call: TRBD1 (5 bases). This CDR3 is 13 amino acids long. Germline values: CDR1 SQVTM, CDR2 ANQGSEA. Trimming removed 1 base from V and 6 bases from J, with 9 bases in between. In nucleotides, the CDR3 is TGCAGCGTTGAAGTCAGGGTGGCCGGGGAGCTGTTTTTT. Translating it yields CSVEVRVAGELFF.

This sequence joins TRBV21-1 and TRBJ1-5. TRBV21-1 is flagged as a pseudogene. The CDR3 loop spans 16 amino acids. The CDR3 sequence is CASSPRAHPPIQPQHF. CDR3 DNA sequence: TGTGCCAGCAGCCCCCGGGCCCACCCCCCTATTCAGCCCCAGCATTTT.

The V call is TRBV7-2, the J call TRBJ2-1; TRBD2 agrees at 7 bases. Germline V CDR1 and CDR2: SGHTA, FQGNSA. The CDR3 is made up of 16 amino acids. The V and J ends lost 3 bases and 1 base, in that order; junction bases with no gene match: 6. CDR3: CASSFQRAGSYNEQFF. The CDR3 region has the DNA TGTGCCAGCAGCTTCCAGCGAGCGGGGTCCTACAATGAGCAGTTCTTC.

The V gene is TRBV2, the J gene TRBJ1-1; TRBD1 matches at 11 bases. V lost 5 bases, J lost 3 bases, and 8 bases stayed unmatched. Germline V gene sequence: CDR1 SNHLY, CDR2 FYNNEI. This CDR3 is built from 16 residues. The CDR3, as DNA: TGTGCCAGCAGTTCTCATGAGGGACAGGGGGACACTGAAGCTTTCTTT. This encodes CASSSHEGQGDTEAFF.

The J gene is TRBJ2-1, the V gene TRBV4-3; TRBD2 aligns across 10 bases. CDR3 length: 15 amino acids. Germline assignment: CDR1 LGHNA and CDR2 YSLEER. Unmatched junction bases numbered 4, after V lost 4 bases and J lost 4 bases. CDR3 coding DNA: TGCGCCAGCAGCCTGGCGGGACTAGCGTACAATGAGCAGTTCTTC. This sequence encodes CASSLAGLAYNEQFF.

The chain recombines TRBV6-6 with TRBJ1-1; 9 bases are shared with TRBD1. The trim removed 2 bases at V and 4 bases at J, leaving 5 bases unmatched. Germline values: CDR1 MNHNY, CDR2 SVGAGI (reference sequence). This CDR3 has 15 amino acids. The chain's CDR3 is CASSYGQGRSTEAFF. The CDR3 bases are TGTGCCAGCAGTTACGGACAGGGGAGGAGCACTGAAGCTTTCTTT.

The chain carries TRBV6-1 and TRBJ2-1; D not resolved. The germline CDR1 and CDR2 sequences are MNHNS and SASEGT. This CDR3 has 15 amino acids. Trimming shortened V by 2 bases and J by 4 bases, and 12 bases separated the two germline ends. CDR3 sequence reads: CASSELATKYNEQFF. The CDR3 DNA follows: TGTGCCAGCAGTGAACTTGCGACGAAGTACAATGAGCAGTTCTTC.

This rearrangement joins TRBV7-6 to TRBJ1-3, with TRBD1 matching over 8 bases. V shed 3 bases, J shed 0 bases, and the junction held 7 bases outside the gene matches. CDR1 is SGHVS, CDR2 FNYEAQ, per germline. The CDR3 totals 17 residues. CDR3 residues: CASSFIGQGLSGNTIYF. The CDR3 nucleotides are TGTGCCAGCAGCTTTATTGGACAGGGCCTCTCTGGAAACACCATATATTTT.

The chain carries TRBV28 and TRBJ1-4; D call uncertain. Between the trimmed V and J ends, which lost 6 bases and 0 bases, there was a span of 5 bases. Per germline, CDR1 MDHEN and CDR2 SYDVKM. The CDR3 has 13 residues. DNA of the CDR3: TGTGCCAGCAGGGGCGCAACTAATGAAAAACTGTTTTTT. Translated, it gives CASRGATNEKLFF.

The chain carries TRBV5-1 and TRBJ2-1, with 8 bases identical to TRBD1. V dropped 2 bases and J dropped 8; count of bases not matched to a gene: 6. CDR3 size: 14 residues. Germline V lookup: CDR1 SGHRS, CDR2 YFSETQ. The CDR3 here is CASSLRQGKDEQFF. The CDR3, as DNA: TGCGCCAGCAGCTTAAGACAGGGGAAGGATGAGCAGTTCTTC. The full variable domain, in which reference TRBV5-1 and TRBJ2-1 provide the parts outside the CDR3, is KAGVTQTPRYLIKTRGQQVTLSCSPISGHRSVSWYQQTPGQGLQFLFEYFSETQRNKGNFPGRFSGRQFSNSRSEMNVSTLELGDSALYLCASSLRQGKDEQFFGPGTRLTVL.

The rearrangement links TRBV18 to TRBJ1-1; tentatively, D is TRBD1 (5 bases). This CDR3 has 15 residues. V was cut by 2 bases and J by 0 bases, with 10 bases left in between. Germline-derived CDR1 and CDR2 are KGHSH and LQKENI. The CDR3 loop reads CASSPSIRVNTEAFF. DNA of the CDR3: TGTGCCAGCTCACCATCAATCAGGGTGAACACTGAAGCTTTCTTT.